This T cell receptor beta chain was found in a study of CD8 T cells in Susac syndrome. RNA totalling about 0.5 to 1 ug underwent reverse transcription with random hexamers. Amplification of TCR beta CDR3 across 54 Vbeta and 13 Jbeta was performed with immunoSEQ multiplex PCR. From the immunoSEQ multiplex PCR reads, TCRdb called clonotypes with MiXCR, one entry per CDR3 protein. This sample has 150,000 to 250,000 distinct CDR3 sequences, with 90% to 95% found just once. Sequencing targeted TCR beta in T cells from blood (CD8+ and CD4+). Treatment-naive patients with stable or active relapsing-remitting disease were the multiple sclerosis controls. Negative isolation was applied to CD8+ and CD4+ T cells, and FACS enrichment was applied to TEMRA cells. CDR3 length: 14 amino acids. Trimming took 3 bases from V and 9 from J, leaving 15 bases between them. Germline-derived CDR1 and CDR2 are GTSNPN and SVGIG (reference sequence).

This clonotype originated in a human donor with multiple sclerosis. Sequencing was done on a sample of CD4+ T cells from PBMCs. The rearrangement links TRBV30 to TRBJ1-6; the D gene is possibly TRBD1 (6 bases). The CDR3 sequence is CAWRPTGTGSPLHF. In DNA form, the CDR3 reads TGTGCCTGGAGACCCACAGGGACGGGTTCACCCCTCCACTTT.